This TCR beta chain was documented in a study of blood T cell repertoires in COVID-19 (dated by TCRdb to about 2020). Regarding the research as a whole: Collaborator samples came from the United States, Italy and Spain and covered acute and convalescent phases of COVID-19. Where available, HLA class I and class II types were obtained from metadata supplied by the sample provider rather than from assay-based typing. The repertoires were made available in a free public database intended to serve as a resource for research on the immune response to SARS-CoV-2. Subjects who had been exposed to COVID-19, were actively infected with it, or had recovered from it provided the deeply sampled blood TCRbeta repertoires that made up the dataset. Sample metadata almost always included a de-identified subject ID, COVID-19 status, age in years and sex. The samples were drawn from two sources: the first 160 participants of the ongoing ImmuneRACE study, and some 1,300 subjects contributed by 6 global collaborators. The material from the prospective study consisted of cDNA or gDNA derived from T cells, B-cell-depleted T cells, or PBMCs.

Each collaborating institution followed its own protocols to collect whole blood in K2EDTA tubes. For TCRbeta analysis, collaborator samples were shipped as frozen whole blood, as isolated PBMCs, or as DNA extracted from either sample type. A word on this clone: The antigen this receptor binds is unknown. Per-base quality was not reported, and no clone a single base away is much larger than it.

TCRbeta CDR3 regions were amplified from genomic DNA by means of the immunoSEQ Assay, a bias-controlled multiplex PCR. The published analysis was carried out like this. Within the assay, amplification of reference gene primers was used to estimate how many nucleated cells each sample contained. To quantify the absolute abundance of each unique TCRbeta CDR3 rearrangement, sequence reads were collapsed and filtered. For each sample, productive Simpson clonality was calculated as the square root of Simpson's diversity index over productive rearrangements. Not all clones reach the TCRdb copy of this immuneACCESS table, which keeps in-frame sequences only. Checked studies attribute under half of the gap to unresolved V genes and leave the rest unexplained. V and J calls and clone size are those listed in that table; D and trimming were worked out from the DNA. A total of about 130,000 clones appear in this sample, 65% to 90% of them only once. Jointly, the top ten make up approximately 6.6% of the sample.

The full study reports these points: The amount of clinical and demographic metadata varied by source and participant and was provided uncurated.

Here V drops 2 bases and J drops 3 bases, and the junction holds 0 bases not matched to any gene. Taken from the germline V gene, the CDR1 and CDR2 loops are MNHEY and SVGAGI. From cysteine to phenylalanine, the CDR3 is 15 amino acids long. The read is trimmed to its CDR3 DNA, 45 bases read in frame from base 1. Sequencing was performed on peripheral blood. The V and J segments used are TRBV6-5 and TRBJ2-5; 13 nucleotides in the junction match TRBD2. The source is a man older than 75 with active or convalescent COVID-19. The nucleotide sequence reads as follows: TGTGCCAGCAGTTACGGGACTAGCGGGAAAGAGACCCAGTACTTC. The resulting protein is CASSYGTSGKETQYF.